This TCR beta chain was observed in a study of OX40 agonist ivuxolimab in advanced cancers. Overall study context: Patients got intravenous ivuxolimab at 0.01 to 10 mg/kg every 2 weeks.

Germline-derived CDR1 and CDR2 are SQVTM and ANQGSEA. V lost 5 bases and J lost 0; bases outside the gene matches: 9. The CDR3 extends over 17 amino acids. Profiled with immunoSEQ multiplex PCR; TCRdb holds only in-frame clones, not every one. The sample records fewer than 85,000 clones, around 86% being singletons. The specimen was CD4+ or CD8+ T cells sorted from blood, collected in a trial of the OX40 agonist ivuxolimab. The TCR comes from an adult with an advanced solid tumor such as melanoma, head and neck, liver or kidney cancer. The chain is built from TRBV29-1 and TRBJ2-1, with 11 bases aligning to TRBD2. CDR3 amino acids: CSVLKTSGISSYNEQFF. The CDR3 region has the DNA TGCAGCGTTCTGAAGACTAGCGGGATAAGCTCCTACAATGAGCAGTTCTTC.